This TCR beta chain came from a study of beta chain features in type 1 diabetes. TCRB transcripts that were expressed got sequenced, as all of the isolated RNA had been reverse transcribed. The table came from immunoSEQ multiplex PCR; TCRdb's copy has only in-frame clones and leaves some out. The sample consists of around 430,000 clones, 30% of them appearing once. Only a few counts were recorded for this clone. The CDR3 contains 12 residues. V shed 2 bases and J shed 9 bases, with 8 bases lying between them. Germline assignment: CDR1 SGHTA and CDR2 FQGNSA. What was sequenced was naive CD4+ T cells from blood. This chain uses TRBV7-2 with TRBJ2-1; no clear D gene. The receptor was isolated from a man between 18 and 29 years old in good health. CDR3 loop: CASSLFTTEQFF. In DNA form, the CDR3 reads TGTGCCAGCAGCTTATTTACAACTGAGCAGTTCTTC.